Shown below are 18 T cell receptor beta chains from a single sample sequenced in a study of OX40 agonist ivuxolimab in advanced cancers. Clones were sequenced by immunoSEQ multiplex PCR, and TCRdb holds only the in-frame ones, with some missing. The repertoire holds about 26,000 clones, with about four fifths as singletons. The specimen was CD4+ or CD8+ T cells sorted from blood, collected in a trial of the OX40 agonist ivuxolimab. The receptors here all came from an adult with an advanced solid tumor such as melanoma, head and neck, liver or kidney cancer.

The chain recombines TRBV6-5 with TRBJ2-7; weak D call: TRBD2 (5 bases). V dropped 5 bases and J dropped 1 base, with 9 bases sitting between them. The CDR3 extends over 13 amino acids. Germline-derived CDR1 and CDR2 are MNHEY and SVGAGI. CDR3 nucleotides: TGTGCCAGCAGTAATGGGGAGTCCTACGAGCAGTACTTC. Protein product: CASSNGESYEQYF.

The chain recombines TRBV27 with TRBJ2-1; TRBD2 agrees at 12 bases. Trimming cost V 5 bases and J 4 bases; bases outside gene matches: 9. The germline gives CDR1 MNHEY, CDR2 SMNVEV (reference sequence). The CDR3 length is 17 residues. The CDR3 sequence is CASSPLTSGGYYNEQFF. CDR3 nucleotides: TGTGCCAGCAGTCCGTTGACTAGCGGGGGATATTACAATGAGCAGTTCTTC.

J is TRBJ1-1 and V is TRBV5-6; possibly TRBD1 for D (6 bases). V was cut by 4 bases and J by 7 bases, with 11 bases left in between. This CDR3 region has 12 residues. CDR1 SGHDT and CDR2 YYEEEE come from the germline V gene. As DNA, the CDR3 is TGTGCCAGCAGCCTCGGACAGCTTGAAGCTTTCTTT. This encodes CASSLGQLEAFF. The full variable domain, with the rest looked up from reference TRBV5-6 and TRBJ1-1, is DAGVTQSPTHLIKTRGQQVTLRCSPKSGHDTVSWYQQALGQGPQFIFQYYEEEERQRGNFPDRFSGHQFPNYSSELNVNALLLGDSALYLCASSLGQLEAFFGQGTRLTVV.

The chain couples TRBV30 to TRBJ2-7; maybe TRBD1 (6 bases). The germline V gene encodes CDR1 GTSNPN and CDR2 SVGIG (reference sequence). The CDR3 is 13 residues long. The V gene lost 4 bases and the J gene lost 2 bases, with 12 bases spanning the gap. CDR3 sequence: CAWNRGITYEQYF. CDR3 sequence (DNA): TGTGCCTGGAATAGGGGGATTACCTACGAGCAGTACTTC.

The chain combines TRBV7-8 with TRBJ1-2; weak D call: TRBD1 (6 bases). The CDR3 is made up of 13 amino acids. The germline V gene has CDR1 SGHVS and CDR2 FQNEAQ. The V end was cut by 4 bases, the J end by 5 bases, with 11 bases between. CDR3 in amino acids: CASSSGVRYGYTF. The CDR3 bases are TGTGCCAGCAGCTCAGGGGTTCGGTATGGCTACACCTTC.

The rearrangement joins TRBV7-9 to TRBJ2-1; 10 bases are a match to TRBD2. This CDR3 contains 15 residues. Germline V gene sequence: CDR1 SEHNR, CDR2 FQNEAQ (reference sequence). The V segment lost 4 bases and the J segment 5 bases; nucleotides outside the gene matches: 5. The chain's CDR3 is CASSSSGGADNEQFF. For the CDR3, the DNA is TGTGCCAGCAGCTCGAGCGGGGGGGCGGACAATGAGCAGTTCTTC. Complete variable domain (other parts from reference TRBV7-9 and TRBJ2-1): DTGVSQNPRHKITKRGQNVTFRCDPISEHNRLYWYRQTLGQGPEFLTYFQNEAQLEKSRLLSDRFSAERPKGSFSTLEIQRTEQGDSAMYLCASSSSGGADNEQFFGPGTRLTVL.

The chain links TRBV13 to TRBJ1-1, with D maybe TRBD1 (5 bases). Germline-derived CDR1 and CDR2 are PRHDT and FYEKMQ (reference sequence). This CDR3 comprises 14 residues. V was clipped by 5 bases and J by 4 bases, with 14 bases between them. The DNA of the CDR3 is TGTGCCAGCAGCAAACCGGGGGGAGGCACTGAAGCTTTCTTT. Protein sequence: CASSKPGGGTEAFF.

The chain links TRBV5-1 to TRBJ1-2, with a weak D call TRBD1 (6 bases). CDR3 length: 16 amino acids. V was pared by 0 bases and J by 4 bases, with 16 bases between. Germline V lookup: CDR1 SGHRS, CDR2 YFSETQ. This CDR3 reads CASSLAAAGDFYGYTF. For the CDR3, the DNA is TGCGCCAGCAGCTTGGCCGCTGCAGGGGACTTCTATGGCTACACCTTC.

V and J are TRBV14 and TRBJ1-1; D may be TRBD1 (5 bases). The CDR3 contains 13 residues. Germline V gene data show CDR1 as SGHDN and CDR2 as FVKESK. The V end was cut by 1 base, the J end by 4 bases, with 7 bases between. The CDR3 bases are TGTGCCAGCAGCCAAGCAGGGACCACTGAAGCTTTCTTT. Translated: CASSQAGTTEAFF.

This clone was counted between two and nine times. This chain connects TRBV19 to TRBJ2-3; possibly TRBD1 for D (5 bases). This CDR3 spans 14 amino acids. V was cut by 9 bases and J by 0 bases, with 13 bases left in between. The germline gives CDR1 LNHDA, CDR2 SQIVND (reference sequence). The CDR3: CASEDTSSTDTQYF. The CDR3 nucleotides are TGTGCCAGCGAGGACACCTCTAGCACAGATACGCAGTATTTT.

This chain uses TRBV7-8 with TRBJ2-2, with D possibly TRBD1 on 6 matching bases. This CDR3 spans 17 amino acids. The germline gives CDR1 SGHVS, CDR2 FQNEAQ. V lost 5 bases, J lost 7 bases, and 23 bases lay in between. This CDR3 reads CASSRHRDPKGGGELFF. As DNA, the CDR3 is TGTGCCAGCAGCCGACACCGGGACCCCAAAGGGGGCGGGGAGCTGTTTTTT.

CDR3 DNA: TGTGCCAGCTCAAGACGGGCCACTGAAGCTTTCTTT. It is translated as CASSRRATEAFF. V gene TRBV18 combines with J gene TRBJ1-1, with D unresolved. In germline, CDR1 is KGHSH, CDR2 LQKENI. Trimming took off 5 bases at V and 4 bases at J, with 8 bases between the two ends. The CDR3 runs to 12 residues.

V gene TRBV7-2 combines with J gene TRBJ1-6; D unresolved. V lost 5 bases and J 4 bases, leaving 12 bases between the germline ends. This CDR3 is built from 15 residues. Looked up from germline, CDR1 is SGHTA and CDR2 is FQGNSA. The CDR3 DNA reads as TGTGCCAGCAGCAGCGTTTCGAAGTATAATTCACCCCTCCACTTT. It translates to CASSSVSKYNSPLHF.

This clone is a singleton in its sample. The chain uses TRBV5-1 and TRBJ2-7; 7 bases map to TRBD2. The V gene end was trimmed by 2 bases and the J gene end by 6 bases; junction bases not matched to a gene: 8. This CDR3 has 14 residues. The germline V gene encodes CDR1 SGHRS and CDR2 YFSETQ. The CDR3 DNA follows: TGCGCCAGCAGCTTTGGCGGGGGTCTGGGCGAGCAGTACTTC. Its translation is CASSFGGGLGEQYF.

The CDR3 DNA reads TGTGCCAGCAGTTACTCGCGACAGGGGATTTATGGCTACACCTTC. This gives the protein CASSYSRQGIYGYTF. The J gene is TRBJ1-2, the V gene TRBV6-5; 8 bases fit TRBD1. V lost 0 bases, J lost 5 bases, and 5 bases stayed unmatched. The CDR3 covers 15 residues. Germline-derived CDR1 and CDR2 are MNHEY and SVGAGI.

The V gene is TRBV11-2, the J gene TRBJ2-1; 7 bases line up with TRBD2. Per the germline V gene, CDR1 is SGHAT and CDR2 is FQNNGV. Trimming took 4 bases from V and 5 from J; bases not matched to a gene: 8. The CDR3 runs 15 residues. DNA for the CDR3: TGTGCCAGCAGCTCGCACCCGGGACTAAACAATGAGCAGTTCTTC. Its protein is CASSSHPGLNNEQFF.

The chain combines TRBV27 with TRBJ1-5, with 12 bases fitting TRBD1. Germline assignment: CDR1 MNHEY and CDR2 SMNVEV (reference sequence). CDR3 length equals 15 residues. The junction had 5 bases not matched to a gene; V was cut back by 5 bases and J by 6 bases. The CDR3 region has the DNA TGTGCCAGCAGTCCCGGGACAGGGGGCGCTCAGCCCCAGCATTTT. Its protein is CASSPGTGGAQPQHF.

The rearrangement uses TRBV5-4 and TRBJ2-1; TRBD2 might be the D (7 bases). Germline V gene data show CDR1 as SGHNT and CDR2 as YYREEE (reference sequence). V shed 4 bases and J shed 10 bases, with 15 bases lying between them. The CDR3 spans 13 residues. CDR3 sequence reads: CASSLLGGPEQFF. CDR3 sequence (DNA): TGTGCCAGCAGCCTCCTGGGGGGGCCCGAGCAGTTCTTC. Full variable domain (remainder filled in from reference TRBV5-4 and TRBJ2-1): ETGVTQSPTHLIKTRGQQVTLRCSSQSGHNTVSWYQQALGQGPQFIFQYYREEENGRGNFPPRFSGLQFPNYSSELNVNALELDDSALYLCASSLLGGPEQFFGPGTRLTVL.